Listed below are T cell receptor beta chains from one sample, sequenced in a study of sequential checkpoint blockade in melanoma. The repertoire was sequenced with immunoSEQ multiplex PCR; TCRdb's copy has only in-frame clones and lacks some. The table shows fewer than 15,000 clones, with roughly 76% occurring only once. Material: CD8+ T cells sorted from blood (inferred from file names), obtained from a patient given nivolumab and ipilimumab in sequence. These receptors were collected from a human donor with melanoma. CDR3s include the opening cysteine and the closing phenylalanine or tryptophan. The D gene is left open where the match is weak. Expanded clones get a size class; other rows say once, few or many, or leave the size out.

>TRBV19|-|14|TRBJ2-7|TRBD1
TGTGCCAGTAGTATCACAGGGGCGACCTACGAGCAGTACTTC
CASSITGATYEQYF
>TRBV27|-|16|TRBJ1-2|-
-
CASSFSGQGASYGYTF
>TRBV28|-|12|TRBJ2-7|-
TGTGCCAGCAGTTCCGAGGGTTACGAGCAGTACTTC
CASSSEGYEQYF
>TRBV7-9|-|15|TRBJ1-2|TRBD1
TGTGCCAGCAGCTTAGGGACAGGAGGGACGCATGGCTACACCTTC
CASSLGTGGTHGYTF
>TRBV6-9|few|14|TRBJ2-7|TRBD1
TGTGCCAGCAAGCCGGGACAGGGAGCCTACGAGCAGTACTTC
CASKPGQGAYEQYF
>TRBV28|-|18|TRBJ2-3|TRBD2
TGTGCCAGCAGCCCGAGGTCGGGGGGATTTTTAGACACAGATACGCAGTATTTT
CASSPRSGGFLDTDTQYF
>TRBV9|-|13|TRBJ2-3|-
TGTGCCAGCAGCGTAGGGGCTGTAGATACGCAGTATTTT
CASSVGAVDTQYF
>TRBV5-5|once|14|TRBJ2-7|TRBD2
TGTGCCAGCAGCGATTGGGACTACTCCTACGAGCAGTACTTC
CASSDWDYSYEQYF
>TRBV6-6|-|16|TRBJ2-1|-
TGTGCCAGCAGTTCCGCAGGGGCAAGCTCCTACAATGAGCAGTTCTTC
CASSSAGASSYNEQFF
>TRBV28|-|15|TRBJ2-4|-
TGTGCCAGCAGTTTCGTCTTGGGGGCGTTAAACATTCAGTACTTC
CASSFVLGALNIQYF
>TRBV4-2|-|17|TRBJ2-1|TRBD2
TGTGCCAGCAGCCAAGTGGGGGCTAGCGGGAGTTGGAATGAGCAGTTCTTC
CASSQVGASGSWNEQFF
>TRBV10-3|-|13|TRBJ1-5|-
TGTGCCATCAGTGCAGAAAGCAATCAGCCCCAGCATTTT
CAISAESNQPQHF
>TRBV10-3|once|15|TRBJ1-5|-
TGTGCCATCAGAGCGACAGTTAATAGCAATCAGCCCCAGCATTTT
CAIRATVNSNQPQHF
>TRBV10-1|-|17|TRBJ2-2|TRBD2
TGCGCCAGCAGTGGGTCGGCCAGCGGGAGGTGGACCGGGGAGCTGTTTTTT
CASSGSASGRWTGELFF
>TRBV18|once|19|TRBJ2-5|-
TGTGCCAGCTCTCCAATTGGACGGGTTAGGGGCTCAATACAGGAGACCCAGTACTTC
CASSPIGRVRGSIQETQYF
>TRBV30|-|15|TRBJ2-7|-
TGTGCCTGGAGGGGGAGGCAGGGCGGTTATTACGAGCAGTACTTC
CAWRGRQGGYYEQYF
>TRBV7-8|-|14|TRBJ2-3|-
TGTGCCAGCAGCTTAGAATCCGGGGCAGATACGCAGTATTTT
CASSLESGADTQYF
>TRBV27|-|15|TRBJ1-1|TRBD1
TGTGCCAGCAGTTCTTGGGGACAGATGAACACTGAAGCTTTCTTT
CASSSWGQMNTEAFF
>TRBV6-5|-|15|TRBJ2-7|TRBD1
TGTGCCAGCAGTCCAGGGACAGGGTCTTATTACGAGCAGTACTTC
CASSPGTGSYYEQYF
>TRBV2|-|15|TRBJ2-3|TRBD1
TGTGCCAGCAGGGCCGGGACAGGGGGTACAGATACGCAGTATTTT
CASRAGTGGTDTQYF
>TRBV7-6|-|13|TRBJ2-1|-
TGTGCCAGCAGCTTAGCGCTAGAGTCAACACAGTTCTTC
CASSLALESTQFF
>TRBV4-3|-|16|TRBJ2-7|TRBD1
TGCGCCAGCAGCCAAACCGGGACAGGGGGCCGCAGCGAGCAGTACTTC
CASSQTGTGGRSEQYF
>TRBV25-1|-|16|TRBJ1-1|TRBD1
TGTGCCAGCAGTGGACGCTGGGGGACAGGGAACACTGAAGCTTTCTTT
CASSGRWGTGNTEAFF
>TRBV6-5|-|14|TRBJ1-2|-
TGTGCCAGCAGTTCCTTAGGAGGGGTCTATGGCTACACCTTC
CASSSLGGVYGYTF
>TRBV19|-|16|TRBJ2-4|-
TGTGCCACCACTGGGGTGAGCGGCCTAGTTGGAAACATTCAGTACTTC
CATTGVSGLVGNIQYF
>TRBV7-9|-|15|TRBJ2-1|-
TGTGCCAGCAGCCAAGGACTGGGGGCAATCAATGAGCAGTTCTTC
CASSQGLGAINEQFF
>TRBV4-2|-|20|TRBJ1-1|-
-
CASSHGTVPLKLSLDKAAFF
>TRBV30|-|12|TRBJ2-7|TRBD1
TGTGCCTGGCAAGGACAGGGTAACGAGCAGTACTTC
CAWQGQGNEQYF
>TRBV5-5|-|13|TRBJ2-1|-
TGTGCCAGCAGCCCGGGACACTACAATGAGCAGTTCTTC
CASSPGHYNEQFF
>TRBV30|-|16|TRBJ2-5|TRBD2
TGTGCCTGGAACCCCCCCTGGCGGGAGGGCCCGGAGACCCAGTACTTC
CAWNPPWREGPETQYF
>TRBV5-8|-|16|TRBJ2-5|TRBD1
TGTGCCAGCAGCGACGGACAGGTCTTGTACCAAGAGACCCAGTACTTC
CASSDGQVLYQETQYF
>TRBV4-1|once|14|TRBJ2-7|-
TGCGCCAGCAGCCAGCAGACGGGGGTCTACGAGCAGTACTTC
CASSQQTGVYEQYF
>TRBV7-3|few|18|TRBJ2-7|-
TGTGCCAGCAGCTTAAACCCGACTTCCTCTTCTAGCTCCTACGAGCAGTACTTC
CASSLNPTSSSSSYEQYF
>TRBV19|once|14|TRBJ2-7|TRBD2
TGTGCCAGTAGCCATGGGAGGGGCCCCTACGAGCAGTACTTC
CASSHGRGPYEQYF
>TRBV15|once|16|TRBJ2-5|TRBD2
TGTGCCACCAGCAGAGGGCGGGAGGGCCAGTATACGACCCAGTACTTC
CATSRGREGQYTTQYF
>TRBV9|-|16|TRBJ2-7|TRBD2
TGTGCCAGCAGCGTAGAGGCCCTAGCGGGATCCTACGAGCAGTACTTC
CASSVEALAGSYEQYF
>TRBV27|-|13|TRBJ2-7|-
TGTGCCAGCAGTCCGAGTCGAATCTACGAGCAGTACTTC
CASSPSRIYEQYF
>TRBV4-2|-|15|TRBJ2-7|TRBD1
TGTGCCAGCAGCCAGGCCGGGACAGCAGTATACGAGCAGTACTTC
CASSQAGTAVYEQYF
>TRBV10-1|-|12|TRBJ1-2|-
TGCGCCAGCAGTGATGGCAACTATGGCTACACCTTC
CASSDGNYGYTF
>TRBV7-6|few|15|TRBJ1-1|-
TGTGCCAGCAGCCCCTCCCAGGGGTTGAACACTGAAGCTTTCTTT
CASSPSQGLNTEAFF
>TRBV19|few|14|TRBJ1-1|-
TGTGCCAGTAGTTACCTGAGCGGTGTATCTGAAGCTTTCTTT
CASSYLSGVSEAFF
>TRBV29-1|-|15|TRBJ2-5|TRBD2
TGCAGCGCGGGACTAGCGGGAGGTCTACAAGAGACCCAGTACTTC
CSAGLAGGLQETQYF
>TRBV9|-|16|TRBJ2-3|TRBD2
TGTGCCAGCAGCGTCTATAGCGGGAGGGCGGTAGATACGCAGTATTTT
CASSVYSGRAVDTQYF
>TRBV7-8|-|15|TRBJ1-5|TRBD1
TGTGCCAGCAGCTTAGAAACAGGGGCCTATCAGCCCCAGCATTTT
CASSLETGAYQPQHF
>TRBV9|-|17|TRBJ2-1|TRBD2
TGTGCCAGCAGCCCGACTAGCGGGTTGAAGGCCTACAATGAGCAGTTCTTC
CASSPTSGLKAYNEQFF
>TRBV19|-|18|TRBJ1-4|TRBD1
TGTGCCAGCATAAAGAACGGCGCTGGACAGGGGGAGGGTGAAAAACTGTTTTTT
CASIKNGAGQGEGEKLFF
>TRBV7-6|medium-sized|16|TRBJ1-4|TRBD1
TGTGCCACCAAACCCACGGGGACAGCAACTAATGAAAAACTGTTTTTT
CATKPTGTATNEKLFF
>TRBV11-2|-|17|TRBJ2-1|TRBD2
TGTGCCAGCAGCTTAGTATACGGCGGGAGGGAAAACAATGAGCAGTTCTTC
CASSLVYGGRENNEQFF
>TRBV20-1|once|11|TRBJ1-2|-
TGCAGTGCCGTAGGGGACTATGGCTACACCTTC
CSAVGDYGYTF